The clone carrying this T cell receptor (beta chain) showed up just a few times. This sample stems from a study of molecular identifiers for immune sequencing clone quantification. TCRdb re-derived calls from the PCR reads in MiXCR, one entry per CDR3 protein. The sample has approximately 680,000 distinct CDR3 sequences; 25% are singletons. The ends lost 3 bases at V and 2 bases at J; junction bases unmatched: 8. The CDR3 consists of 16 residues. Germline CDR1 is SNHLY and CDR2 is FYNNEI. The source material was naive CD8+ T cells from blood, with Jurkat cell RNA spiked in. As for subset: FACS-sorted CD8+CD4-CCR7+CD45RA+ naive T cells. The chain couples TRBV2 to TRBJ2-5; 8 nucleotides match TRBD2. This clonotype was obtained from a human donor in good health. Some libraries in this study had Jurkat cell RNA spiked in. The CDR3 loop is CASSDFSGINQETQYF. In nucleotides, the CDR3 is TGTGCCAGCAGTGACTTTAGCGGGATAAATCAAGAGACCCAGTACTTC.